The sequence of this T cell receptor beta chain was determined in a study of T cells in Graves' hyperthyroidism and ophthalmopathy. Using RNA transcripts as the source, TCR beta CDR3 regions were amplified. TCR CDR3 underwent first-round RT-PCR with the HTBI primer set. TCRdb independently ran MiXCR on the multiplex PCR reads; one entry per CDR3 protein. This sample has some 490,000 distinct CDR3 sequences; 22% occur once, and the top ten carry 45% to 50%. At least 3 on the Clinical Activity Score was recorded for ophthalmopathy patients, who also had NOSPECS grade at least 4 and duration under 3 months. The CDR3 contains 13 residues. CDR1 and CDR2 from the germline V gene are DFQATT and SNEGSKA (reference sequence). Trimming stripped 3 bases from V and 1 base from J, with 9 bases between.

The specimen was blood. The chain is built from TRBV20-1 and TRBJ1-2; TRBD1 might be the D (5 bases). The origin of this receptor is a woman in her sixties or seventies with Graves' ophthalmopathy. DNA of the CDR3: TGCAGTGCTAGGGGGACCGTTAACTATGGCTACACCTTC. It is translated as CSARGTVNYGYTF.